This T cell receptor (beta chain) was profiled in a study of naive and memory T cell subsets. From the second PCR step, alpha and beta chains were amplified apart. Four subsets defined by CD45RA and CD27 were sorted after CD3, CD4, CD8 and live/dead staining. Two oligonucleotides, mixed equimolar, formed the beta constant-region primer covering TRBC1 and TRBC2. TCRdb independently ran MiXCR on the UMI-ligation and nested PCR reads; one entry per CDR3 protein. The table lists 32,000 or so distinct CDR3 sequences, 13% of them singletons, with 20% to 25% in the top ten. There are 19 residues in the CDR3. V lost 2 bases to trimming and J lost 4 bases, with 24 bases between them.

This clonotype originated in a human donor in good health. The sequenced sample was effector memory CD4+ T cells from blood. Indicated subset: effector memory, CD45RA- CD27-. V usage is TRBV12-3 or TRBV12-4 and J usage is TRBJ1-3; D perhaps matches TRBD1 (5 bases). The CDR3 nucleotides read TGTGCCAGCAGTTTATGGGGGAATCGCAACCCCCCCAGCGGAAACACCATATATTTT. Protein: CASSLWGNRNPPSGNTIYF.